This entry features one TCR beta chain sequence. What it recognizes is unknown. The entry originates in a study of cytomegalovirus exposure and HLA in healthy donors. Overall study findings and caveats: A later look showed TCR association rates differing by HLA locus, highest for DRB1 and lowest for HLA-C.

The PCR was carried out with 60 Vbeta primers and 13 Jbeta primers. Libraries were prepared by immunoSEQ multiplex PCR; TCRdb keeps only in-frame clonotypes and omits some of them. Among 150,000 or so clones, 76% were seen once, and the ten largest hold 0.75% to 0.8%. V lost 3 bases and J lost 3; bases outside the gene matches: 8. Germline assignment: CDR1 KGHSH and CDR2 LQKENI. The CDR3 is 15 residues long. The sequenced sample was PBMCs. The source of this sequence is a female donor in good health and CMV-seronegative. The gene calls are TRBV18 and TRBJ2-7, with TRBD1 matching 7 bases. CDR3 protein: CASSPFNAGGYEQYF. The CDR3, as DNA: TGTGCCAGCTCACCTTTTAATGCAGGGGGCTACGAGCAGTACTTC.